This T cell receptor (beta chain) was sequenced in a study of sequential checkpoint blockade in melanoma. Treatment specified: randomized to nivolumab then ipilimumab (arm A) or the reverse (arm B). The CDR3 totals 15 residues. Germline CDR1 reads MGHRA; CDR2 reads YSYEKL. V was pared by 3 bases and J by 4 bases, with 4 bases of the junction left unmatched. Generated by immunoSEQ multiplex PCR, the TCRdb table keeps only in-frame clones and is missing some. The sample shows under 25,000 clones, around 67% of them seen only once. The TCR comes from a human donor with melanoma. The chain carries TRBV4-1 and TRBJ1-5; TRBD1 matches 9 bases. Sequencing used CD8+ T cells sorted from blood (inferred from file names), obtained from a patient given nivolumab and ipilimumab in sequence. The CDR3 nucleotides are TGCGCCAGCAGCCACCCCGGGACAGGGAATCAGCCCCAGCATTTT. This gives the protein CASSHPGTGNQPQHF.